The TCR beta chain described here comes from a study of blood T cell repertoires in COVID-19 (dated by TCRdb to about 2020). For the study in its entirety: Samples from collaborators originated in the United States, Italy and Spain and spanned both the acute and convalescent phases of COVID-19. The repertoires were released in a freely available public database meant as a resource for research on the immune response to SARS-CoV-2. The sample metadata nearly always contained a de-identified subject ID, COVID-19 status, age in years and sex. The samples were drawn from the first 160 participants of the ongoing ImmuneRACE study and from 1,254 subjects provided by 6 global collaborators. Subjects who had been exposed to COVID-19, were actively infected with it, or had recovered from it provided the deeply sampled blood TCRbeta repertoires that made up the dataset. Where available, HLA class I and class II types were obtained from metadata supplied by the sample provider rather than from assay-based typing. The prospective study material was composed of cDNA or gDNA derived from T cells, B-cell-depleted T cells, or PBMCs. Beyond this particular receptor, the publication reports: How much clinical and demographic metadata was included differed by source and by participant, and the metadata was provided uncurated.

At the junction V is shortened by 1 base and J by 7 bases; bases outside the gene matches: 11. CDR1 MGHRA and CDR2 YSYEKL were looked up in the germline V gene. Reading from cysteine to phenylalanine, the CDR3 counts 16 amino acids. Only the CDR3 portion is preserved as DNA: 48 bases, with reading frame beginning at the first base. This clone is labeled medium-sized (0.01 to 0.1%). Its antigen is currently not known. No much larger clone exists at a distance of one base, and base qualities are not known. The collaborating institutions used their own protocols to collect whole blood in K2EDTA tubes. For TCRbeta analysis, collaborator samples were shipped as frozen whole blood, as isolated PBMCs, or as DNA extracted from either sample type. The immunoSEQ Assay, a bias-controlled multiplex PCR, was used to amplify TCRbeta CDR3 regions from genomic DNA. In the source study's methods: The number of nucleated cells in each sample was estimated by amplification of reference gene primers within the assay. Sequence reads were collapsed and filtered to measure the absolute abundance of every unique TCRbeta CDR3 rearrangement. For each sample, productive Simpson clonality was calculated as the square root of Simpson's diversity index over productive rearrangements. As stored in TCRdb, this immuneACCESS dataset retains in-frame rearrangements with V and J assigned. A fraction of the clones does not appear; measured against another copy, unresolved V genes explain less than half of the discrepancy, and the remainder lacks a known reason. V and J calls and clone size are given by that table; D and trimming were obtained from the DNA. The sample table records about 110,000 clones; 75% to 80% of these occur just once. The top ten clones comprise 16% of the sample.

The chain links TRBV4-1 with TRBJ2-3, and 7 junction bases match TRBD1. The source material was peripheral blood. The sequence was obtained from a woman aged 80 or over with active or convalescent COVID-19. The nucleotide sequence is TGCGCCAGCAGCCAAGGGGCAGGGGGTGTTGGGAATACGCAGTATTTT. Translated, this gives CASSQGAGGVGNTQYF.